This T cell receptor (beta chain) appears in the sequencing data of a study of blood T cell repertoires in COVID-19. Study summary: There were acute and convalescent COVID-19 samples, and they came from the United States, Italy and Spain. In each case, the material was cDNA or gDNA derived from T cells, B-cell-depleted T cells, or PBMCs.

The CDR3 is made up of 15 amino acids. Germline lookup yields CDR1 SGHTA and CDR2 FQGNSA. The germline V and J ends were trimmed by 0 bases and 4 bases, with 11 bases remaining between them. How the authors handled the data: By means of reference gene primer amplification, nucleated cell counts were estimated. The protocol was immunoSEQ multiplex PCR, while the TCRdb copy is restricted to in-frame clones and leaves out a portion. That table is the source of V, J and clone size, and D and trimming were worked out from the DNA. The table has hundreds of thousands of clones, roughly 86% seen once; the top ten hold less than 2%. Seattle's enrolled individuals joined amid active infection and were then monitored longitudinally.

The rearrangement uses TRBV7-2 and TRBJ2-3, with D possibly being TRBD2 (5 bases). Material for sequencing was peripheral blood. This clonotype originated in a woman in her twenties or thirties with COVID-19, enrolled during active disease. In DNA, the CDR3 is TGTGCCAGCAGCTTAGCGGGAGTGGGTGCAGATACGCAGTATTTT. Translating gives CASSLAGVGADTQYF.